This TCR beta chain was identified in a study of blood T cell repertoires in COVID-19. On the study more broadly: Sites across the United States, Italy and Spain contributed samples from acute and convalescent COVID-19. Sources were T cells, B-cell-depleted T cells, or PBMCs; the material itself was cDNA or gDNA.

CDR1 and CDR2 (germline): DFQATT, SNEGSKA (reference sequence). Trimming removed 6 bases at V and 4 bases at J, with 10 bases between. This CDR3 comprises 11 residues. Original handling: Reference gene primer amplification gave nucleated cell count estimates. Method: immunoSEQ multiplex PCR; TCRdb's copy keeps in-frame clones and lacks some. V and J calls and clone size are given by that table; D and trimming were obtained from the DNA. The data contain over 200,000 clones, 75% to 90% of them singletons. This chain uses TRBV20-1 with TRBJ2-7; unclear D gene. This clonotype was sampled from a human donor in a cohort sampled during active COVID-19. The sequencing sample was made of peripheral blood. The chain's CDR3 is CSARPTYEQYF. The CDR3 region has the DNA TGCAGTGCGCGGCCTACTTACGAGCAGTACTTC.